This T cell receptor (beta chain) was recorded in a study of spatial heterogeneity in lung cancer (dated by TCRdb to between 2018 and 2021). Context from the whole study: Beta-chain transcripts were consistently detected in greater numbers than alpha-chain transcripts, which likely reflects a higher abundance of beta-chain transcripts. In the raw uncorrected reads, each unique combination of TCR and UMI appeared on average more than ten times. TCR alpha and beta repertoires were quantitatively compared across multiple tumor regions, matched nontumor lung and blood in non-small cell lung cancer. The study linked features of the TCR repertoire to counts of nonsynonymous mutations, which were determined by whole-exome sequencing of tumor tissue. At surgery, both alpha and beta chains were TCR-sequenced in about 200 tumor regions, fewer than 65 matched nontumor lung samples and 56 PBMC samples.

This clonotype was observed a few times. The antigen this receptor binds is unknown. No qualities accompany the bases; no much larger clone lies one base away. Library method: 5' RACE. Sequencing was performed on a NextSeq 500. In the TCR library protocol, a unique molecular identifier was attached to each TCR cDNA molecule so that PCR and sequencing errors could be corrected. The authors processed their data as follows. TCR identification, UMI-based error correction and CDR3 extraction were performed with Decombinator tools. TCRs above a frequency of 2 per 1,000, corresponding to the top 1% of the tumor frequency distribution, were defined as expanded. Each repertoire was subsampled 100 times to 5,000 TCRs, after which Renyi diversity was computed with the R vegan package. CDR3 similarity networks were built from amino acid triplet string-kernel similarity, with CDR3s being connected when pairwise similarity was above 0.82. Starting from the raw public reads, TCRdb applied fastp trimming at Q25, assembled clones with MiXCR and retained in-frame beta chains. Every distinct CDR3 protein forms one entry, paired with its most common genes and DNA. These V and J calls derive from TCRdb rather than the authors' analysis. The sample table contains 90,000 to 95,000 distinct CDR3 sequences; only one count was recorded for 9.5% to 15% of them. The ten top clones hold approximately 39% of the sample.

This sample's time point label indicates: sample taken at primary tumor resection. TCR sequencing used whole RNA extracted from tumor and nontumor lung tissue, or from cryopreserved PBMC samples, without cell sorting. The donors were more than 60 patients from the lung TRACERx cohort who had early-stage, untreated non-small cell lung cancer. A patient was chosen for TCR sequencing only when enough RNA was available from at least two tumor regions. Taken from the germline V gene, the CDR1 and CDR2 loops are SQVTM and ANQGSEA. Inclusive of the bounding cysteine and phenylalanine, the CDR3 is 13 residues long. Of all the DNA, just the CDR3 is kept, 39 bases in frame from base 1. V trim: 6 bases; J trim: 1 base; unmatched bases: 5. Points the paper makes about the study in general: Confirming at a functional level the hypothesis that regional TCRs recognize regional mutations was considered to require additional single-cell paired TCR alpha and beta sequencing. Ubiquitous expanded tumor TCRs were detected in blood more often at tumor resection than at routine follow-up.

The clonotype comes from a male donor with early-stage non-small cell lung cancer. The sequence joins TRBV29-1 to TRBJ2-5; TRBD2 matches 7 bases in the middle. Sequenced here: PBMCs, sampled at surgery. CDR3 sequence: CSVSGTGQETQYF. DNA sequence: TGCAGCGTGAGCGGGACTGGCCAAGAGACCCAGTACTTC.